This TCR beta chain originates from a study of regulatory T cells in long-lasting Graves disease. Overall study results and limits: Newly diagnosed disease favored TRBV20-1 and TRBJ2-1 over persistent disease.

Arm-PCR with iRepertoire HTBI primers amplified the CDR3 regions for these TCR beta libraries. TCRdb re-derived calls from the multiplex PCR reads in MiXCR, one entry per CDR3 protein. Of around 400,000 distinct CDR3 sequences in the sample, about 10% were seen once. This clonotype was observed many times. Its antigen is as yet unknown. Regarding time point: newly diagnosed GD, antithyroid drugs for less than 3 months. Construction of the TCR library relied on RNA isolated from PBMCs. The CDR3 has 14 amino acids. V dropped 2 bases and J dropped 5 bases, with 10 bases sitting between them. These data also featured in a second study, about T cells in Graves' hyperthyroidism and ophthalmopathy. That paper notes: Blood also held most thyroid clonotypes expanded beyond 0.001.

The sequence derives from a woman between 18 and 29 years old with Graves disease. Sample: peripheral blood mononuclear cells (PBMCs), taken at new diagnosis, from a patient treated with antithyroid drugs. The chain has TRBV12-3 or TRBV12-4 and TRBJ2-1; no clear D. The CDR3 region is CASSLSPANNEQFF. As DNA, the CDR3 is TGTGCCAGCAGTTTATCTCCAGCGAACAATGAGCAGTTCTTC.